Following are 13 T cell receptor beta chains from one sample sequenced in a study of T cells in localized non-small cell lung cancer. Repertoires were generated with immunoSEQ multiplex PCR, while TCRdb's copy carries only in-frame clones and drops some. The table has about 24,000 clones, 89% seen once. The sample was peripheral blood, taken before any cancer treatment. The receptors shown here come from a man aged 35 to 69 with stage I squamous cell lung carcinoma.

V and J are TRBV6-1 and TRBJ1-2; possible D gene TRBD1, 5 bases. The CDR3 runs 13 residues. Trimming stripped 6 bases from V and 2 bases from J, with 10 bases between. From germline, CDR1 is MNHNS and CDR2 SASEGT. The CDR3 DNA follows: TGTGCCAGCAGCCGGGACCGAAACTATGGCTACACCTTC. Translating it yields CASSRDRNYGYTF.

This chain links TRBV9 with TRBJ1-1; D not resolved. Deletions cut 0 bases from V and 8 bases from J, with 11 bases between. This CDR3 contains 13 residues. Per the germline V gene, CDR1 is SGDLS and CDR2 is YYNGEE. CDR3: CASSVAQNSEAFF. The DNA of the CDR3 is TGTGCCAGCAGCGTAGCCCAGAACAGCGAAGCTTTCTTT. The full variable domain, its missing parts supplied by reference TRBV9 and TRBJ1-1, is DSGVTQTPKHLITATGQRVTLRCSPRSGDLSVYWYQQSLDQGLQFLIQYYNGEERAKGNILERFSAQQFPDLHSELNLSSLELGDSALYFCASSVAQNSEAFFGQGTRLTVV.

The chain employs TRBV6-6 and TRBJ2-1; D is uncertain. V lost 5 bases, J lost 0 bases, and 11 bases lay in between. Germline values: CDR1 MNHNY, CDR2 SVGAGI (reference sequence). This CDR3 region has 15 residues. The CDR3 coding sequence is TGTGCCAGCAGTCAACGACCGACCTCCTACAATGAGCAGTTCTTC. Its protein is CASSQRPTSYNEQFF.

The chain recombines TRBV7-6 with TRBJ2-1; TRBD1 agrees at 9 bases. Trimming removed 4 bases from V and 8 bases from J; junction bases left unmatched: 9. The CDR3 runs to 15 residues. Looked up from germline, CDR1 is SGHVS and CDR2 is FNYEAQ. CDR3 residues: CASSSQGARLDEQFF. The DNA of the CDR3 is TGTGCCAGCAGCTCACAGGGGGCCCGGTTGGATGAGCAGTTCTTC.

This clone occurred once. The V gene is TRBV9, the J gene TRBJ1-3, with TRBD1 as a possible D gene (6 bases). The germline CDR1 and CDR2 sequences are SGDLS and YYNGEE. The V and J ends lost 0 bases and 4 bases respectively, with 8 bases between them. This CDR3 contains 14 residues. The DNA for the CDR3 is TGTGCCAGCAGCGTAGGGGGGCACGGAAACACCATATATTTT. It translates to CASSVGGHGNTIYF.

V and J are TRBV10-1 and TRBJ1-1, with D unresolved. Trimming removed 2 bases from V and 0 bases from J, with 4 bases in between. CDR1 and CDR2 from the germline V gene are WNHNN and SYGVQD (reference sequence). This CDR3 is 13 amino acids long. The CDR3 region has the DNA TGCGCCAGCAGTGAGGAGTTGAACACTGAAGCTTTCTTT. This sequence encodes CASSEELNTEAFF.

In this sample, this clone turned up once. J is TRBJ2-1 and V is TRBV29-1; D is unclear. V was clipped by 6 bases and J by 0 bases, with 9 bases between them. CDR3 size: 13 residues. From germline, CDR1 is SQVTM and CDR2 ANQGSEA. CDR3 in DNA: TGCAGCGTATTGCCGAGCTCCTACAATGAGCAGTTCTTC. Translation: CSVLPSSYNEQFF.

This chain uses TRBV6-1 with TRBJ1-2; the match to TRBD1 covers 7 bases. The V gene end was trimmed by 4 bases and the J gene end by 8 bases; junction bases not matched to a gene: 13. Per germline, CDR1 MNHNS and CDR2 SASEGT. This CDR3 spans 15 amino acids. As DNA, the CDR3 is TGTGCCAGCAGTGCCTCGCCGGGACAGATGCTCGGCTACACCTTC. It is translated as CASSASPGQMLGYTF.

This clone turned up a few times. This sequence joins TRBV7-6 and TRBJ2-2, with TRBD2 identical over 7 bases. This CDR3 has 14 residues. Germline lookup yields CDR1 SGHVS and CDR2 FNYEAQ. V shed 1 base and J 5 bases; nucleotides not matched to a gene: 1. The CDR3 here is CASSLVGGTGELFF. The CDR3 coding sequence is TGTGCCAGCAGCTTAGTCGGGGGGACCGGGGAGCTGTTTTTT.

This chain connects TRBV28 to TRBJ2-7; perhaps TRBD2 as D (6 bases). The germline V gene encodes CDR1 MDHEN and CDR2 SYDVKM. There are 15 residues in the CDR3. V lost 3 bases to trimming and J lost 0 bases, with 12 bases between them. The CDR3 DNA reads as TGTGCCAGCAGTTTTTCCCCGGACTACTCCTACGAGCAGTACTTC. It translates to CASSFSPDYSYEQYF.

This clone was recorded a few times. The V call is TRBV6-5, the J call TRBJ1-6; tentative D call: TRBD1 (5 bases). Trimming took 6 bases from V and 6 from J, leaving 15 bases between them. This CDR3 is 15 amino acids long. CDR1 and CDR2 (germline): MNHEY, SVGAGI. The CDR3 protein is CASSRVAGPNSPLHF. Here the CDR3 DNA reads TGTGCCAGCAGCCGTGTCGCAGGGCCTAATTCACCCCTCCACTTT.

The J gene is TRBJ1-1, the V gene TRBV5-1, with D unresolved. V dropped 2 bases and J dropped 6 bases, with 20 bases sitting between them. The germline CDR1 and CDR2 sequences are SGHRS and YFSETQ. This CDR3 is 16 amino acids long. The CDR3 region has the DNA TGCGCCAGCAGCTTATTATCGGCGCAGGATTCCCCTGAAGCTTTCTTT. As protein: CASSLLSAQDSPEAFF. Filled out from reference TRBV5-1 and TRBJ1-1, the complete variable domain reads KAGVTQTPRYLIKTRGQQVTLSCSPISGHRSVSWYQQTPGQGLQFLFEYFSETQRNKGNFPGRFSGRQFSNSRSEMNVSTLELGDSALYLCASSLLSAQDSPEAFFGQGTRLTVV.

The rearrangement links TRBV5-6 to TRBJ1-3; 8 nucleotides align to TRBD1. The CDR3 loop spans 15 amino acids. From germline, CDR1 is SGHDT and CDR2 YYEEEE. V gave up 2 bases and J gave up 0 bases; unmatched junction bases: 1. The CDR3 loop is CASSFGQGSGNTIYF. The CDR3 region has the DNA TGTGCCAGCAGCTTCGGACAGGGCTCTGGAAACACCATATATTTT.